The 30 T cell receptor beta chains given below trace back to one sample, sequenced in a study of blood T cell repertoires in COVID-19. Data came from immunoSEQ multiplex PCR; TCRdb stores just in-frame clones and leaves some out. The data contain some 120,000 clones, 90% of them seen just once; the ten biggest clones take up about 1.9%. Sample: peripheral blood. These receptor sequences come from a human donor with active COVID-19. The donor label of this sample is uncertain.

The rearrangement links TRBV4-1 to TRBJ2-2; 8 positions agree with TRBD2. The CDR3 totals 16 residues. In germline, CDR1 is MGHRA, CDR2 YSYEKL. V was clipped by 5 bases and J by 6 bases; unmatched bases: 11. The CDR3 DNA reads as TGCGCCAGCAGCAACGGACTAGCCGGGGTCCCCGGGGAGCTGTTTTTT. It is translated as CASSNGLAGVPGELFF.

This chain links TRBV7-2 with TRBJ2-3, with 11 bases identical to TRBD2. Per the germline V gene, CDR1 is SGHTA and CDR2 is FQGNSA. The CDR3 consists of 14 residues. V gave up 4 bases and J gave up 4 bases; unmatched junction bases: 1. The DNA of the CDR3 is TGTGCCAGCAGCTCGACTAGCGGGGCAGATACGCAGTATTTT. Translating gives CASSSTSGADTQYF.

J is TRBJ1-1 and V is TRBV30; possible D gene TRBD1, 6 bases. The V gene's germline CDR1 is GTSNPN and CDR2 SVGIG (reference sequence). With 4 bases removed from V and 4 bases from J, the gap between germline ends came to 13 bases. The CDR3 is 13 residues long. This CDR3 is CAWKNRVVTEAFF. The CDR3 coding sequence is TGTGCCTGGAAAAACAGGGTTGTCACTGAAGCTTTCTTT.

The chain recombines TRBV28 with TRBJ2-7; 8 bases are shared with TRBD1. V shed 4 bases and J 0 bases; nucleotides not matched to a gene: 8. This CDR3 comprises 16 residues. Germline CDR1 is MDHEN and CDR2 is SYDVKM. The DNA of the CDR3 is TGTGCCAGCAGTTCGGAGACAGGGGCTTCCTCCTACGAGCAGTACTTC. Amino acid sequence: CASSSETGASSYEQYF.

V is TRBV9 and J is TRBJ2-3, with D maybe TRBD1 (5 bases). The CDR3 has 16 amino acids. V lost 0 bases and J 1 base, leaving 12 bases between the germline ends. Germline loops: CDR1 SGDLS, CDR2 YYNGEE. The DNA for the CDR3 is TGTGCCAGCAGCGTAGGGGTGGGGCAGGGCACAGATACGCAGTATTTT. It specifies CASSVGVGQGTDTQYF.

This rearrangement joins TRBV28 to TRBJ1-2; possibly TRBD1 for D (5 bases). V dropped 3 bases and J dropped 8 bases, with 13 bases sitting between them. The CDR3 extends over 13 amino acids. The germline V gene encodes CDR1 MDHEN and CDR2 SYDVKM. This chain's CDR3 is CASSFSQGGGYTF. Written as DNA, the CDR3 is TGTGCCAGCAGTTTTAGCCAGGGAGGCGGCTACACCTTC.

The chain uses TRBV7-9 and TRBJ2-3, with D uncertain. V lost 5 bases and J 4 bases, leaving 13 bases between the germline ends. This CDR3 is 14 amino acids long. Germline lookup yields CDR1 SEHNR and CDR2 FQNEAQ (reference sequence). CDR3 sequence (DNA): TGTGCCAGCAGCCCCTTTGTAACGGCAGATACGCAGTATTTT. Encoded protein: CASSPFVTADTQYF.

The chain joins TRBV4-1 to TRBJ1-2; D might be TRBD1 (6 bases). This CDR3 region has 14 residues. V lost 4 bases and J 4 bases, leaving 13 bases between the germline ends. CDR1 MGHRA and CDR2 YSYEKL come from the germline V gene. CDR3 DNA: TGCGCCAGCAGCCTCCAGGGGCGCGTCTATGGCTACACCTTC. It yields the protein CASSLQGRVYGYTF.

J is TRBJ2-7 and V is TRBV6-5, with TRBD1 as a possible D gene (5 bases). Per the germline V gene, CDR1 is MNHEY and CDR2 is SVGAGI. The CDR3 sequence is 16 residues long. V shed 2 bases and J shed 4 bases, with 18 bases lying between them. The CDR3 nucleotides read TGTGCCAGCAGTTACGGATCGAGGCAGGGTGGGTACGAGCAGTACTTC. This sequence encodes CASSYGSRQGGYEQYF.

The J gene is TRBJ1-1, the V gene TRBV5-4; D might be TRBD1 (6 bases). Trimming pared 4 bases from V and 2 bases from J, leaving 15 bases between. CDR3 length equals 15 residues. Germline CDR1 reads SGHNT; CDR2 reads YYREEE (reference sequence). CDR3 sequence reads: CASSPPTGSNTEAFF. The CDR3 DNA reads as TGTGCCAGCAGCCCCCCGACAGGCTCTAACACTGAAGCTTTCTTT. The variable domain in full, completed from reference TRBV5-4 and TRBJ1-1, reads ETGVTQSPTHLIKTRGQQVTLRCSSQSGHNTVSWYQQALGQGPQFIFQYYREEENGRGNFPPRFSGLQFPNYSSELNVNALELDDSALYLCASSPPTGSNTEAFFGQGTRLTVV.

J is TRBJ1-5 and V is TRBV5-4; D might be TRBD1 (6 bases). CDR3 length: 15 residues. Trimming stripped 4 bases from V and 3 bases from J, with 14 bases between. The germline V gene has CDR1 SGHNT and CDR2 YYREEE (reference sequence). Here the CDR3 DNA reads TGTGCCAGCAGCCTTGATCAGGGGCCCAATCAGCCCCAGCATTTT. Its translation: CASSLDQGPNQPQHF.

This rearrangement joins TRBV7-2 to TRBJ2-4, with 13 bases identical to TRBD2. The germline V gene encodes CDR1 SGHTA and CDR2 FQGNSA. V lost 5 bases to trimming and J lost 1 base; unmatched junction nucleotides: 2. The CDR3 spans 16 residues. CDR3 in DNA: TGTGCCAGCAGCCCGGGACTAGCGGGGGCCAAAAACATTCAGTACTTC. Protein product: CASSPGLAGAKNIQYF.

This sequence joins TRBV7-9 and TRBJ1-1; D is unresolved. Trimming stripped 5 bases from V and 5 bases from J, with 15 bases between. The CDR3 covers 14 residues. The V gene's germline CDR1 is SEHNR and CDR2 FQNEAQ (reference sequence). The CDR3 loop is CASSTENRWTEAFF. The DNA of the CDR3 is TGTGCCAGCAGCACAGAAAACCGGTGGACTGAAGCTTTCTTT.

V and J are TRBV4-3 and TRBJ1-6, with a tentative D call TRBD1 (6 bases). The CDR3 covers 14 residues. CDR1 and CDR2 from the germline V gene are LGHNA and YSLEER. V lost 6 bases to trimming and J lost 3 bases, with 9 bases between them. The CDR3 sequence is CASRYRDYNSPLHF. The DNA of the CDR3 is TGCGCCAGCAGATACAGGGACTATAATTCACCCCTCCACTTT.

This chain's CDR3 is CAISLLAASYNEQFF. The CDR3 nucleotides are TGTGCCATCAGCCTACTAGCGGCGTCCTACAATGAGCAGTTCTTC. The chain employs TRBV10-3 and TRBJ2-1; the match to TRBD2 covers 8 bases. Germline V gene sequence: CDR1 ENHRY, CDR2 SYGVKD. J lost 1 base, V lost 6 bases, and 5 bases had no gene match. The CDR3 consists of 15 residues.

DNA of the CDR3: TGTGCCAGCAGCCTCCGGGGGGTAGTGAACACTGAAGCTTTCTTT. It encodes CASSLRGVVNTEAFF. V gene TRBV7-8 combines with J gene TRBJ1-1; the D gene is possibly TRBD1 (5 bases). CDR1 is SGHVS and CDR2 is FQNEAQ in the germline V gene. Trimming took 5 bases from V and 0 from J, leaving 13 bases between them. CDR3 length equals 15 residues.

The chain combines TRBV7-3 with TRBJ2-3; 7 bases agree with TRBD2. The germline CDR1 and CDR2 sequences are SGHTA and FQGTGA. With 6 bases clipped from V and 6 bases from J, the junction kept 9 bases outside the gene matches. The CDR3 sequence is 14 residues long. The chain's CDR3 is CASRIGGGADTQYF. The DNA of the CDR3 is TGTGCCAGCAGGATTGGCGGGGGAGCCGATACGCAGTATTTT.

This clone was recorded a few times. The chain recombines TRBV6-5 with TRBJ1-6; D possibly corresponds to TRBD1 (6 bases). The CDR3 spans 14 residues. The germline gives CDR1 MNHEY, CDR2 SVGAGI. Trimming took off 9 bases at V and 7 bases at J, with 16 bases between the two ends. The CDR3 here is CASGDRQGNSPLHF. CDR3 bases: TGTGCCAGTGGTGATAGGCAGGGGAATTCACCCCTCCACTTT.

The CDR3 spells CASSSVTGRIDQPQHF. CDR3 DNA: TGTGCCAGCAGTTCCGTGACAGGGAGGATTGATCAGCCCCAGCATTTT. J is TRBJ1-5 and V is TRBV27; 7 bases fit TRBD1. Germline V CDR1 and CDR2: MNHEY, SMNVEV (reference sequence). V lost 4 bases, J lost 5 bases, and 11 bases stayed unmatched. CDR3 length equals 16 residues.

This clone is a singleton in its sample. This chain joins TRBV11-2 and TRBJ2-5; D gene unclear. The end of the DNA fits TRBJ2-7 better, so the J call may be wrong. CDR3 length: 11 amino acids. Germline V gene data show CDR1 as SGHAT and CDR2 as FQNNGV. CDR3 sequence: CASSVTYEQYF. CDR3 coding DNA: TGTGCCAGCAGCGTAACCTACGAGCAGTACTTC.

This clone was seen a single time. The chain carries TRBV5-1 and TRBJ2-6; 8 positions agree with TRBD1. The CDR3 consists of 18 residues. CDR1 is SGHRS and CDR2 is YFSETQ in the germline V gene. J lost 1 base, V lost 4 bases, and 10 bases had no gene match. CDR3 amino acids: CASSPLDRVGSGANVLTF. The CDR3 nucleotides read TGCGCCAGCAGCCCATTGGACAGGGTAGGGTCTGGGGCCAACGTCCTGACTTTC. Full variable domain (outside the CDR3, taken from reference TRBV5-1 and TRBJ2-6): KAGVTQTPRYLIKTRGQQVTLSCSPISGHRSVSWYQQTPGQGLQFLFEYFSETQRNKGNFPGRFSGRQFSNSRSEMNVSTLELGDSALYLCASSPLDRVGSGANVLTFGAGSRLTVL.

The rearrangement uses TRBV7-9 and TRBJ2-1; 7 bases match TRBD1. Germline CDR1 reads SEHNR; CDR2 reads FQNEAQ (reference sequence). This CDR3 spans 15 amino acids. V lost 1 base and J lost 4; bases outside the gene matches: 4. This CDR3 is CASSLGTGPYNEQFF. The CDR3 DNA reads TGTGCCAGCAGCTTAGGGACAGGACCTTACAATGAGCAGTTCTTC.

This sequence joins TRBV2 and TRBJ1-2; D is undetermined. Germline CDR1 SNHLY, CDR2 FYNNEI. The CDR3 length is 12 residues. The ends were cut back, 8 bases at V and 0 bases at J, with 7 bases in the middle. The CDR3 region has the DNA TGTGCCAGCGGGCAAGCTAACTATGGCTACACCTTC. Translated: CASGQANYGYTF. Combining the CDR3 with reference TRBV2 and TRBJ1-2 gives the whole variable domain EPEVTQTPSHQVTQMGQEVILRCVPISNHLYFYWYRQILGQKVEFLVSFYNNEISEKSEIFDDQFSVERPDGSNFTLKIRSTKLEDSAMYFCASGQANYGYTFGSGTRLTVV.

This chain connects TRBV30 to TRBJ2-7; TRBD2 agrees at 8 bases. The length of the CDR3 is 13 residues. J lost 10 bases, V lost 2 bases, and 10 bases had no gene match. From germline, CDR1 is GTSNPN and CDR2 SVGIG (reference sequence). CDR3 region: CAWSPGGGLPQYF. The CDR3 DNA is TGTGCCTGGAGTCCCGGGGGGGGCCTCCCTCAGTACTTC.

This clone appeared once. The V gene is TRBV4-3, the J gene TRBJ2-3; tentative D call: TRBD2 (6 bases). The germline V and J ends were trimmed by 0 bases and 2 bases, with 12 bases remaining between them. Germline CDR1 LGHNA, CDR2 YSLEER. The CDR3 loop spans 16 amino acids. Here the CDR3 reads CASSQDGGWNTDTQYF. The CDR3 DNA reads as TGCGCCAGCAGCCAAGATGGAGGGTGGAACACAGATACGCAGTATTTT.

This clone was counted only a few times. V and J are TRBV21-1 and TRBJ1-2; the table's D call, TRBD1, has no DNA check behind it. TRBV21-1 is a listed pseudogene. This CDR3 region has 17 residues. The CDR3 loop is CASSKSEQGFRLYGYTF. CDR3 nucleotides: TGTGCCAGCAGCAAATCTGAACAGGGGTTTCGTCTTTATGGCTACACCTTC.

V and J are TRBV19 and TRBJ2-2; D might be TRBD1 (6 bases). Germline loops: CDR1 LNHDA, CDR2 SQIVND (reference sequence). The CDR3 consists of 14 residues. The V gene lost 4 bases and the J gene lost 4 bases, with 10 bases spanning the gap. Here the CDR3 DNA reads TGTGCCAGTAGTACAGGGGTAGCCACCGGGGAGCTGTTTTTT. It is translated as CASSTGVATGELFF.

CDR3 residues: CASSPRRGVDTQYF. In nucleotides, the CDR3 is TGCGCCAGCAGCCCTAGGCGCGGGGTTGATACGCAGTATTTT. This chain uses TRBV5-1 with TRBJ2-3; tentatively, D is TRBD2 (6 bases). From germline, CDR1 is SGHRS and CDR2 YFSETQ. Trimming shortened V by 4 bases and J by 6 bases, and 15 bases separated the two germline ends. The CDR3 has 14 residues.

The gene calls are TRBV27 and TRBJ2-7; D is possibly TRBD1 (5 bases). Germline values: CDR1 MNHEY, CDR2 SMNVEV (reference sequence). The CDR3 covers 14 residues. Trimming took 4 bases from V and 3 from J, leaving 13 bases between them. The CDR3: CASSWAGSGYEQYF. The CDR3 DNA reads TGTGCCAGCAGTTGGGCAGGGTCGGGCTACGAGCAGTACTTC.

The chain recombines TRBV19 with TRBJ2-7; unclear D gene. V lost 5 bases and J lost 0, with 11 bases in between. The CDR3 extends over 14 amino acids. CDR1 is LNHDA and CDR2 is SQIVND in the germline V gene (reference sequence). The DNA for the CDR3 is TGTGCCAGTAGTGGTGCCGCGGCCTCCTACGAGCAGTACTTC. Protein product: CASSGAAASYEQYF.